This T cell receptor (beta chain) was retrieved from a study of T-cell reconstitution after alpha-beta-depleted transplantation in children. Study-wide results and caveats: Most T-cell counts and diversity one year after the transplant came from T cells that were newly produced. By about two months after transplant, alpha-beta T cells reportedly arose from several hundred graft clones that had expanded.

V was clipped by 6 bases and J by 2 bases; unmatched bases: 5. This CDR3 has 14 residues. This sample's TCRbeta library carried unique molecular identifier barcodes. TCRdb processed the PCR reads anew with MiXCR; each CDR3 protein has one entry. This table holds 140,000 to 150,000 distinct CDR3 sequences, more than 8% found once. This clonotype was seen repeatedly, ten times or more. Its specificity is not known. The receptor was derived from a female patient between 2 and 15 years old who had a stem cell transplant for congenital amegakaryocytic thrombocytopenia, so the T cells may come from the graft donor. Sequenced material: PBMCs, mostly from graft donor cells, taken 180 days after TCRalphabeta/CD19-depleted stem cell transplant. The chain links TRBV12-3 or TRBV12-4 to TRBJ2-7; 9 bases line up with TRBD2. DNA for the CDR3: TGTGCCAGCAGCATGACTAGCGGCCCCTACGAGCAGTACTTC. Its translation: CASSMTSGPYEQYF.